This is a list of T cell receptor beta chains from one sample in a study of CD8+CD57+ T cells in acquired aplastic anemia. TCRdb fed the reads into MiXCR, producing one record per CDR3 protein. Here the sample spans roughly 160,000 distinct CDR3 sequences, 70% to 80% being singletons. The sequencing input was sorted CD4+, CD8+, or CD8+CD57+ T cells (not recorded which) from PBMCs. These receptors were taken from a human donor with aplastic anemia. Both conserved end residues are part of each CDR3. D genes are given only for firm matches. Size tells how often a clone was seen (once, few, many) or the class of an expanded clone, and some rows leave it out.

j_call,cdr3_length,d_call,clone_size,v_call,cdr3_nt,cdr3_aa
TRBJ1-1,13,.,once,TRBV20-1,TGCAGTGCTAGAGATCTGATGAACACTGAAGCTTTCTTT,CSARDLMNTEAFF
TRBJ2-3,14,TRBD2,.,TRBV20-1,TGCAGTGCCCCGGGACTAGCGATCTCAGATACGCAGTATTTT,CSAPGLAISDTQYF
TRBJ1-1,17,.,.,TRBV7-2,TGTGCCAGCAGCTTACGTCCAACAGGGCTGAGTGATGCTGAAGCTTTCTTT,CASSLRPTGLSDAEAFF
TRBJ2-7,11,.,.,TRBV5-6,TGTGCCAGCAGCATCAACTACGAGCAGTACTTC,CASSINYEQYF
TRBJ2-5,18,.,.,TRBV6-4,TGTGCCATCAGTGAGGATCACTCAGGGGGGATACTCCAAGAGACCCAGTACTTC,CAISEDHSGGILQETQYF
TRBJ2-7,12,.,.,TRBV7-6,TGTGCCAGCAGCTTAGTTCCGGGAGAGGCGTACTTC,CASSLVPGEAYF
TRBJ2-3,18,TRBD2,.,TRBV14,TGTGCCAGCAGCCAAGGCTCTAGCGGGGGCCTAAACACAGATACGCAGTATTTT,CASSQGSSGGLNTDTQYF
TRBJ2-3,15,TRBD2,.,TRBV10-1,TGCGCCAGCAGTGCTTCTAGCGGTAGCACAGATACGCAGTATTTT,CASSASSGSTDTQYF
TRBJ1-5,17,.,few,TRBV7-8,TGTGCCAGCAGCCTAAAGCACGGGGGCGCGGGTGATCAGCCCCAGCATTTT,CASSLKHGGAGDQPQHF
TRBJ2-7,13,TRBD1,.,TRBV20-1,TGCAGTGCTAACCGGGACAGGGGTGGCGAGCAGTACTTC,CSANRDRGGEQYF
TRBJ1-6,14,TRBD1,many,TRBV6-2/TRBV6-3,TGTGCCAGCATCAGACAGGGGGCGGCTTCACCCCTCCACTTT,CASIRQGAASPLHF
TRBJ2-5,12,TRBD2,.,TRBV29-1,TGCAGCGTCGGACTAGAACAAGAGACCCAGTACTTC,CSVGLEQETQYF
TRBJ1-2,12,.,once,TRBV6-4,TGTGCCAGCAGCGACGGGAAGTATGGCTACACCTTC,CASSDGKYGYTF
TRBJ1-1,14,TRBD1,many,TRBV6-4,TGTGCCAGCAGTCAGGGACAGGGTAGAACTGAAGCTTTCTTT,CASSQGQGRTEAFF
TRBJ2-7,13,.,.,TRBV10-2,TGCGCCAGCAGTGAGGACAGAATGAACGAGCAGTACTTC,CASSEDRMNEQYF
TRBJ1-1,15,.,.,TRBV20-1,TGCAGGGCCTCGGACGGATTCTTAATGAACACTGAAGCTTTCTTT,CRASDGFLMNTEAFF
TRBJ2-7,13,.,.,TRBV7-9,TGTGCCAGCAGCTATCGAAACACCTACGAGCAGTACTTC,CASSYRNTYEQYF
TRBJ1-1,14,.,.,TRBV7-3,TGTGCCAGCAGCTTAGGATCCCAGAACACTGAAGCTTTCTTT,CASSLGSQNTEAFF
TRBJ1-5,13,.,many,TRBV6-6,TGTGCCAGCAGTTACCCCAGGGATCAGCCCCAGCATTTT,CASSYPRDQPQHF
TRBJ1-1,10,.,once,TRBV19,TGTGCCAGTGCTAACACTGAAGCTTTCTTT,CASANTEAFF
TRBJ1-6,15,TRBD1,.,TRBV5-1,TGCGCCAGCAGCTTGGCCCGGGACAGGCGTTCACCCCTCCACTTT,CASSLARDRRSPLHF
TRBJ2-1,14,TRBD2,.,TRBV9,TGTGCCAGCAGTATAGCGGGGGGGCCTTTTGAGCAGTTCTTC,CASSIAGGPFEQFF
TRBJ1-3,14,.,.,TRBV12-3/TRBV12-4,TGTGCCAGCAGAGGCTACCGGCCCGGAAACACCATATATTTT,CASRGYRPGNTIYF
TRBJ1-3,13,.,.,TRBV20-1,TGCAGTGCTCTAGACAGGAGCGGAAACACCATATATTTT,CSALDRSGNTIYF
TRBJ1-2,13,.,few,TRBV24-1,TGTGCCACCAGTAAGGGATCTGACTATGGCTACACCTTC,CATSKGSDYGYTF
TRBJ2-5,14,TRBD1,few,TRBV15,TGTGCCACCAGCATAGACAGGGGAAGAGAGACCCAGTACTTC,CATSIDRGRETQYF
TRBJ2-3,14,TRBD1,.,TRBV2,TGTGCCAGCAGTACAACAGGGGACGGAGATACGCAGTATTTT,CASSTTGDGDTQYF
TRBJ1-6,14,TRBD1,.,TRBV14,TGTGCCAGCAGCCCAGGACAGGTTAATTCACCCCTCCAGTTT,CASSPGQVNSPLQF
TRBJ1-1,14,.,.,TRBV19,TGTGCCAGTAAATGGGGCCCAGGCATCACTGAAGCTTTCTTT,CASKWGPGITEAFF
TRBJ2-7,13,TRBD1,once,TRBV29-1,TGCAGCGTTGACTGGCAGGGGGCGGGGGAGCAGTACTTC,CSVDWQGAGEQYF
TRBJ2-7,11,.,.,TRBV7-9,TGTGCCAGCGGGGGGCCCTACGAGCAGTACTTC,CASGGPYEQYF
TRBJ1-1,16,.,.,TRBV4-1,TGCGCCAGCAGCCAAGGAGTGATACGGGGTGTCACTGAAGCTTTCTTT,CASSQGVIRGVTEAFF
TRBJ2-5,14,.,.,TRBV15,TGTGCCACCAGCACCGGGACGCGCGGGGAGACCCAGTACTTC,CATSTGTRGETQYF
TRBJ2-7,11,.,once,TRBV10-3,TGTGCCATCAAGGAGACCTACGAGCAGTACTTC,CAIKETYEQYF
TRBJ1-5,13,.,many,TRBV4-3,TGCGCCAGCAGCCCGACGGGGGGGCAGCCCCAGCATTTT,CASSPTGGQPQHF
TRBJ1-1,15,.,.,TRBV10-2,TGCGCCAGCAGTGATATCAGGGAGCGGAACACTGAAGCTTTCTTT,CASSDIRERNTEAFF
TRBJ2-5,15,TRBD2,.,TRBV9,TGTGCCAGCAGCGCTGGGCTAGCGGGGAGGGATGAGCAGTACTTC,CASSAGLAGRDEQYF
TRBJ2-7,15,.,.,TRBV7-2,TGTGCCAGCAGCTTAGCGCTTTCGGGGGTAGGCGAGCAGTACTTC,CASSLALSGVGEQYF
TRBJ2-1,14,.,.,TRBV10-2,TGCGCCAGCACCGAGCGGAGCGAGTACAATGAGCAGTTCTTC,CASTERSEYNEQFF
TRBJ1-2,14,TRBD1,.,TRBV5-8,TGTGCCAGCGTCGACAGGGATTTTGCCTATGGCTACACCTTC,CASVDRDFAYGYTF
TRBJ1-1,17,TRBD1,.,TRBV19,TGTGCCAGTAGTGTTCTACCGGGACAGAGGATGAACACTGAAGCTTTCTTT,CASSVLPGQRMNTEAFF
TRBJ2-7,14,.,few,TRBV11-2,TGTGCCAGCAGCTTAGCAGTTATGTCCTACGAGCAGTACTTC,CASSLAVMSYEQYF
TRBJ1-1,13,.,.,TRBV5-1,TGCGCCAGCAGGCAAACCCTGAACACTGAAGCTTTCTTT,CASRQTLNTEAFF
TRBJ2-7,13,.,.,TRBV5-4,TGTGCCAGCAGCTTGGACACTTCCTACGAGCAGTACTTC,CASSLDTSYEQYF
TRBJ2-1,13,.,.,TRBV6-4,TGTGCCAGCAGTGAGGGGGAAACAGATACGCAGTTCTTC,CASSEGETDTQFF
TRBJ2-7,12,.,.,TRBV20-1,TGCAGTGCTCAAACAGGTTCCTACGAGCAGTACTTC,CSAQTGSYEQYF
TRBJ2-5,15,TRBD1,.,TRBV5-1,TGCGCCAGCAGCTTGGGACAGGGTGGAGCGGAGACCCAGTACTTC,CASSLGQGGAETQYF
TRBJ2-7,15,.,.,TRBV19,TGTGCCAGTAGGGGGGAGACAGTGGCCACGGGGGAGCAGTACTTC,CASRGETVATGEQYF
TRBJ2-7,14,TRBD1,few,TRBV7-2,TGTGCCAGCAGGCGGGACAGGGGTCTCAACGAGCAGTACTTC,CASRRDRGLNEQYF
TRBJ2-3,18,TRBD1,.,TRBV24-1,TGTGCCACCAGTGCCCGCCCTGGACAGGGGGTTGGTACAGATACGCAGTATTTT,CATSARPGQGVGTDTQYF
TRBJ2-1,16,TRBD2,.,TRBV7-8,TGTGCCAGCAGCTTACGGACTAGCGGGTTTTTTGGTGAGCAGTTCTTC,CASSLRTSGFFGEQFF
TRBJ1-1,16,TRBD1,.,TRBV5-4,TGTGCCAGCAGCCGAACAGGGGGCGTCGAGAACACTGAAGCTTTCTTT,CASSRTGGVENTEAFF
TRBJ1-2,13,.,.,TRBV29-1,TGCAGCGTTCAGTGCAGGGGTTTCAATGGCTACACCTTC,CSVQCRGFNGYTF
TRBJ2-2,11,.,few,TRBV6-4,TGTGCCAGCAGTGTGACAGGGGAGCTGTTTTTT,CASSVTGELFF